The 19 T cell receptor beta chains reported below all come from one sample, sequenced in a study of blood T cell repertoires in COVID-19. Measured with immunoSEQ multiplex PCR; TCRdb has only the in-frame clones, and not every one. Among 380,000 or so clones listed, roughly 77% were seen once. Sequencing was done on a sample of peripheral blood. The source of these receptors is a human donor with acute or convalescent COVID-19. The donor label of this sample is uncertain.

The chain is built from TRBV6-5 and TRBJ1-4; no clear D gene. CDR1 MNHEY and CDR2 SVGAGI come from the germline V gene. This CDR3 spans 13 amino acids. Trimming removed 4 bases at V and 2 bases at J, with 5 bases between. The CDR3 reads CASSLATNEKLFF. The DNA for the CDR3 is TGTGCCAGCAGTTTGGCCACTAATGAAAAACTGTTTTTT.

The chain is built from TRBV28 and TRBJ1-1; 8 nucleotides match TRBD1. The CDR3 spans 17 residues. The V gene end was trimmed by 5 bases and the J gene end by 3 bases; junction bases not matched to a gene: 14. Germline V lookup: CDR1 MDHEN, CDR2 SYDVKM. The CDR3 is CASSPLGTGGEDTEAFF. The CDR3 coding sequence is TGTGCCAGCAGTCCCCTGGGGACAGGCGGTGAGGACACTGAAGCTTTCTTT.

The chain uses TRBV5-5 and TRBJ2-3, with TRBD2 matching over 13 bases. CDR1 SGHKS and CDR2 YYEKEE come from the germline V gene (reference sequence). Unmatched junction bases numbered 8, after V lost 4 bases and J lost 6 bases. The CDR3 runs to 16 residues. CDR3 in amino acids: CASSRATSGGPDTQYF. The CDR3 region has the DNA TGTGCCAGCAGCCGCGCGACTAGCGGGGGGCCCGATACGCAGTATTTT.

The chain recombines TRBV28 with TRBJ2-7; no clear D gene. The CDR3 length is 13 residues. The V end lost 6 bases, the J end lost 2 bases, and 11 bases lay between the germline ends. Germline V gene lookup returns CDR1 MDHEN and CDR2 SYDVKM. The CDR3 region is CASSSEVPYEQYF. For the CDR3, the DNA is TGTGCCAGCAGCTCTGAGGTCCCCTACGAGCAGTACTTC. The full variable domain, rest sourced from reference TRBV28 and TRBJ2-7, is DVKVTQSSRYLVKRTGEKVFLECVQDMDHENMFWYRQDPGLGLRLIYFSYDVKMKEKGDIPEGYSVSREKKERFSLILESASTNQTSMYLCASSSEVPYEQYFGPGTRLTVT.

The chain is built from TRBV29-1 and TRBJ1-1; possibly TRBD1 for D (5 bases). V lost 6 bases to trimming and J lost 10 bases, with 18 bases between them. Per the germline V gene, CDR1 is SQVTM and CDR2 is ANQGSEA. CDR3 length equals 12 residues. DNA for the CDR3: TGCAGCGTAGGATCCCCGGGGGACGGAGCTTTCTTT. The encoded protein is CSVGSPGDGAFF.

The chain joins TRBV10-1 to TRBJ2-1, with D possibly being TRBD2 (5 bases). The germline V and J ends were trimmed by 0 bases and 6 bases, with 12 bases remaining between them. Germline V lookup: CDR1 WNHNN, CDR2 SYGVQD (reference sequence). This CDR3 is 15 amino acids long. The CDR3 bases are TGCGCCAGCAGTGAGTCGGACCTACGGGGCAATGAGCAGTTCTTC. Protein sequence: CASSESDLRGNEQFF.

The chain combines TRBV5-1 with TRBJ2-7; 7 nucleotides line up with TRBD1. J gave up 0 bases and V 4 bases, and 4 bases lay outside the gene matches. The CDR3 is 14 amino acids. Looked up from germline, CDR1 is SGHRS and CDR2 is YFSETQ. The CDR3 sequence: CASSRDSYSYEQYF. The CDR3 DNA reads TGCGCCAGCAGCCGGGACAGCTACTCCTACGAGCAGTACTTC.

This sequence joins TRBV5-1 and TRBJ1-1; D ambiguous. This CDR3 is built from 14 residues. Germline loops: CDR1 SGHRS, CDR2 YFSETQ. V lost 4 bases to trimming and J lost 0 bases, with 10 bases between them. CDR3 amino acids: CASSTRSLNTEAFF. CDR3 nucleotide sequence: TGCGCCAGCAGCACAAGATCCTTGAACACTGAAGCTTTCTTT.

J is TRBJ2-7 and V is TRBV27; the match to TRBD1 covers 11 bases. The CDR3 length is 15 residues. The germline gives CDR1 MNHEY, CDR2 SMNVEV (reference sequence). V shed 0 bases, J shed 3 bases, and the junction held 1 base outside the gene matches. The CDR3 is CASSLSGQGVYEQYF. The CDR3 region has the DNA TGTGCCAGCAGTTTATCGGGACAGGGGGTCTACGAGCAGTACTTC.

This clone was picked up one time. J is TRBJ1-3 and V is TRBV15; TRBD1 aligns across 7 bases. V dropped 1 base and J dropped 0; count of bases not matched to a gene: 18. CDR1 is LNHNV, CDR2 YYDKDF, per germline (reference sequence). The CDR3 is 21 amino acids. This CDR3 reads CATSRGEGGGPPDLSGNTIYF. The CDR3 DNA is TGTGCCACCAGCAGAGGGGAAGGGGGCGGCCCCCCCGATCTCTCTGGAAACACCATATATTTT.

The J gene is TRBJ1-1, the V gene TRBV7-2, with 8 positions matching TRBD1. CDR1 is SGHTA and CDR2 is FQGNSA in the germline V gene. Losses at the gene ends were 2 bases for V and 0 bases for J; bases not matched to a gene: 2. There are 15 residues in the CDR3. CDR3 DNA sequence: TGTGCCAGCAGCTTACAGGGGGCCATGAACACTGAAGCTTTCTTT. It codes for CASSLQGAMNTEAFF.

The rearrangement links TRBV12-3 or TRBV12-4 to TRBJ2-1, with TRBD1 identical over 8 bases. V lost 4 bases to trimming and J lost 14 bases; unmatched junction nucleotides: 10. This CDR3 contains 13 residues. The CDR3 sequence: CASSSRQGLDKFF. CDR3 sequence (DNA): TGTGCCAGCAGTTCTCGACAGGGGCTAGATAAGTTCTTC.

This chain connects TRBV10-1 to TRBJ2-2, with a weak D call TRBD2 (6 bases). The ends were cut back, 8 bases at V and 0 bases at J, with 10 bases in the middle. Germline-derived CDR1 and CDR2 are WNHNN and SYGVQD (reference sequence). The CDR3 is made up of 14 amino acids. The chain's CDR3 is CASRGGANTGELFF. In nucleotides, the CDR3 is TGCGCCAGCCGAGGCGGGGCGAACACCGGGGAGCTGTTTTTT.

The rearrangement joins TRBV28 to TRBJ2-2, with D perhaps matching TRBD1 (6 bases). V was pared by 7 bases and J by 4 bases, with 16 bases between. The V gene's germline CDR1 is MDHEN and CDR2 SYDVKM. This CDR3 is built from 15 residues. CDR3: CASKSQGLVTGELFF. CDR3 in DNA: TGTGCCAGCAAGTCACAGGGTCTGGTCACCGGGGAGCTGTTTTTT.

The rearrangement links TRBV6-5 to TRBJ2-7, with D unclear. The CDR3 is 11 residues long. V lost 6 bases and J 8 bases, leaving 11 bases between the germline ends. Per the germline V gene, CDR1 is MNHEY and CDR2 is SVGAGI. The CDR3 reads CASSRPGQQYF. The CDR3 DNA follows: TGTGCCAGCAGCAGACCAGGCCAGCAGTACTTC.

The chain couples TRBV7-2 to TRBJ2-5, with D tentatively TRBD2 (6 bases). The CDR3 spans 14 residues. Per germline, CDR1 SGHTA and CDR2 FQGNSA. Between the trimmed V and J ends, which lost 5 bases and 4 bases, there was a span of 14 bases. The CDR3 DNA follows: TGTGCCAGCAGCCTCAGGAGGGGCGGAGAGACCCAGTACTTC. Amino acid sequence: CASSLRRGGETQYF.

The genes are TRBV2 and TRBJ1-5; D gene ambiguous. V was cut by 7 bases and J by 1 base, with 11 bases left in between. Germline loops: CDR1 SNHLY, CDR2 FYNNEI. CDR3 length: 14 amino acids. DNA for the CDR3: TGTGCCAGCAACCAGGTTCGGAGCAATCAGCCCCAGCATTTT. It specifies CASNQVRSNQPQHF. The full variable domain, with the rest looked up from reference TRBV2 and TRBJ1-5, is EPEVTQTPSHQVTQMGQEVILRCVPISNHLYFYWYRQILGQKVEFLVSFYNNEISEKSEIFDDQFSVERPDGSNFTLKIRSTKLEDSAMYFCASNQVRSNQPQHFGDGTRLSIL.

This clone was seen once. The rearrangement joins TRBV2 to TRBJ1-2; D may be TRBD1 (5 bases). Germline V gives CDR1 SNHLY, CDR2 FYNNEI. The CDR3 sequence is 14 residues long. The V end lost 6 bases, the J end lost 5 bases, and 16 bases lay between the germline ends. CDR3 bases: TGTGCCAGCAGCAAAGATCAGGGCTCGTATGGCTACACCTTC. Protein: CASSKDQGSYGYTF.

The genes are TRBV7-9 and TRBJ2-1; 8 nucleotides line up with TRBD2. V trimming: 5 bases; J trimming: 6 bases; junction bases outside the gene matches: 9. Per germline, CDR1 SEHNR and CDR2 FQNEAQ (reference sequence). The CDR3 consists of 15 residues. The CDR3 here is CASSERGLEGNEQFF. Here the CDR3 DNA reads TGTGCCAGCAGCGAACGGGGACTAGAGGGCAATGAGCAGTTCTTC.